The 22 T cell receptor beta chains listed next were all sequenced from one sample in a study of T cell repertoires in cytomegalovirus infection. TCRdb re-called the reads through MiXCR, storing one row per CDR3 protein. The sample records about 150,000 distinct CDR3 sequences, 17% being singletons. Sequencing was done on a sample of CD8+ T cells from PBMCs. The source of these receptors is a human donor in good health (CMV status not recorded). Some clones in this sample may be carry-over from other donors' samples.

The chain employs TRBV5-1 and TRBJ2-7, with TRBD2 as a possible D gene (6 bases). Germline assignment: CDR1 SGHRS and CDR2 YFSETQ. The CDR3 contains 15 residues. Trimming removed 3 bases at V and 5 bases at J, with 18 bases between. The CDR3 region is CASSSEVAALDEQYF. CDR3 DNA sequence: TGCGCCAGCAGCTCAGAGGTAGCGGCTTTGGACGAGCAGTACTTC.

V usage is TRBV6-6 and J usage is TRBJ2-7, with D perhaps matching TRBD1 (5 bases). The CDR3 has 15 amino acids. Germline V gene sequence: CDR1 MNHNY, CDR2 SVGAGI (reference sequence). V dropped 5 bases and J dropped 2 bases, with 16 bases sitting between them. The CDR3 DNA is TGTGCCAGCAGTCCCAACAGGAGTCCCGCCTACGAGCAGTACTTC. Amino acid sequence: CASSPNRSPAYEQYF.

This clonotype has only a few counts. The chain is built from TRBV29-1 and TRBJ2-1; D is ambiguous. V was trimmed by 2 bases and J by 3 bases, leaving 5 bases between them. The germline CDR1 and CDR2 sequences are SQVTM and ANQGSEA. The CDR3 consists of 12 residues. CDR3 residues: CSVEFFYNEQFF. CDR3 bases: TGCAGCGTTGAATTCTTCTACAATGAGCAGTTCTTC.

A few counts support this clonotype. Here the CDR3 DNA reads TGTGCCAGCAGCTATTTTCAGGAGTCCCGGGGGGATGAGCAGTTCTTC. Amino acids: CASSYFQESRGDEQFF. The rearrangement joins TRBV4-2 to TRBJ2-1; 7 positions agree with TRBD2. The CDR3 extends over 16 amino acids. Per the germline V gene, CDR1 is LGHNA and CDR2 is YNFKEQ. V gave up 5 bases and J gave up 8 bases; unmatched junction bases: 15.

This clonotype was seen repeatedly, ten times or more. The chain combines TRBV20-1 with TRBJ1-1; 11 nucleotides align to TRBD1. Germline V gene lookup returns CDR1 DFQATT and CDR2 SNEGSKA (reference sequence). J gave up 3 bases and V 5 bases, and 2 bases lay outside the gene matches. The CDR3 has 13 amino acids. CDR3 DNA sequence: TGCAGTGCTGGGGGACAGGGGGACACTGAAGCTTTCTTT. It specifies CSAGGQGDTEAFF.

This clonotype appeared many times. The genes are TRBV7-2 and TRBJ2-3; the match to TRBD2 covers 10 bases. Germline trimming cut 6 bases from V and 9 bases from J; bases unmatched to any gene: 12. Germline V lookup: CDR1 SGHTA, CDR2 FQGNSA. CDR3 length equals 15 residues. CDR3 nucleotide sequence: TGTGCCAGCAGACAGGGGTCTAGCGGGAGCGACACGCAGTATTTT. This translates into CASRQGSSGSDTQYF.

The CDR3 DNA reads TGTGCCAGCAGCCAAGGGACCGGGGAGCTGTTTTTT. It codes for CASSQGTGELFF. This chain joins TRBV11-3 and TRBJ2-2; D remains ambiguous. The CDR3 covers 12 residues. Deletions cut 5 bases from V and 5 bases from J, with 6 bases between. Germline V lookup: CDR1 SGHNT, CDR2 YENEEA.

The V call is TRBV7-2, the J call TRBJ2-1; D not resolved. Deletions cut 1 base from V and 7 bases from J, with 11 bases between. The CDR3 runs 14 residues. Germline-derived CDR1 and CDR2 are SGHTA and FQGNSA. CDR3 sequence reads: CASSLVLGRNEQFF. The CDR3 nucleotides read TGTGCCAGCAGCTTAGTTCTGGGTCGGAATGAGCAGTTCTTC.

In its sample, this clonotype was seen a few times. The rearrangement links TRBV28 to TRBJ2-3, with D maybe TRBD2 (6 bases). With 3 bases removed from V and 6 bases from J, the gap between germline ends came to 31 bases. The CDR3 length is 20 residues. From germline, CDR1 is MDHEN and CDR2 SYDVKM. CDR3 sequence reads: CASSFPRPAEGSSIRDTQYF. The DNA for the CDR3 is TGTGCCAGCAGTTTCCCCCGGCCTGCGGAGGGGTCGAGTATTCGGGATACGCAGTATTTT. Full variable domain (remainder filled in from reference TRBV28 and TRBJ2-3): DVKVTQSSRYLVKRTGEKVFLECVQDMDHENMFWYRQDPGLGLRLIYFSYDVKMKEKGDIPEGYSVSREKKERFSLILESASTNQTSMYLCASSFPRPAEGSSIRDTQYFGPGTRLTVL.

This clonotype was detected only a few times. The V and J genes are TRBV28 and TRBJ2-1, with 7 bases fitting TRBD2. Germline lookup yields CDR1 MDHEN and CDR2 SYDVKM. The CDR3 is 20 residues long. Trimming took 4 bases from V and 0 from J; bases not matched to a gene: 18. Here the CDR3 reads CASSSLDLAGEGDSYNEQFF. The CDR3 DNA is TGTGCCAGCAGTTCCCTAGACTTGGCGGGAGAAGGTGACTCCTACAATGAGCAGTTCTTC.

This clonotype has at least ten counts. The V call is TRBV7-2, the J call TRBJ2-6; D not resolved. The germline gives CDR1 SGHTA, CDR2 FQGNSA. The CDR3 length is 17 residues. Trimming stripped 1 base from V and 1 base from J, with 11 bases between. The CDR3 here is CASSLEGGESGANVLTF. DNA for the CDR3: TGTGCCAGCAGCTTAGAAGGTGGAGAGTCTGGGGCCAACGTCCTGACTTTC.

This clonotype showed up just a few times. The V and J genes are TRBV6-6 and TRBJ1-3, with D unclear. Per germline, CDR1 MNHNY and CDR2 SVGAGI (reference sequence). The CDR3 contains 18 residues. Trimming left V 0 bases short and J 0 bases short, with 15 bases between. The CDR3 coding sequence is TGTGCCAGCAGTTACTCGGAATTCCCTGATTTCTCTGGAAACACCATATATTTT. Its protein product is CASSYSEFPDFSGNTIYF.

This clonotype was counted between two and nine times. The chain couples TRBV7-2 to TRBJ2-7; 15 bases agree with TRBD2. This CDR3 is built from 16 residues. Germline V gene sequence: CDR1 SGHTA, CDR2 FQGNSA. J gave up 2 bases and V 5 bases, and 4 bases lay outside the gene matches. The CDR3 nucleotides are TGTGCCAGCAGCGAGGGACTAGCGGGAGGCCCCTACGAGCAGTACTTC. Translation gives CASSEGLAGGPYEQYF.

This chain uses TRBV28 with TRBJ2-7; no clear D gene. This CDR3 is built from 11 residues. The germline V gene encodes CDR1 MDHEN and CDR2 SYDVKM. Trimming stripped 5 bases from V and 7 bases from J, with 9 bases between. The CDR3 region has the DNA TGTGCCAGCAGTCCTCAGGTTGAGCAGTACTTC. Its protein is CASSPQVEQYF.

This clonotype has at least ten counts. The V gene is TRBV7-9, the J gene TRBJ1-2; D is undetermined. CDR3 length: 13 residues. Germline loops: CDR1 SEHNR, CDR2 FQNEAQ (reference sequence). Deletions cut 3 bases from V and 4 bases from J, with 9 bases between. The CDR3, as DNA: TGTGCCAGCAGCTTCGGCAGCTCCTATGGCTACACCTTC. Its protein product is CASSFGSSYGYTF. The variable domain in full, with the rest retrieved from reference TRBV7-9 and TRBJ1-2, is DTGVSQNPRHKITKRGQNVTFRCDPISEHNRLYWYRQTLGQGPEFLTYFQNEAQLEKSRLLSDRFSAERPKGSFSTLEIQRTEQGDSAMYLCASSFGSSYGYTFGSGTRLTVV.

In its sample, this clonotype is medium-sized. The V gene is TRBV7-2, the J gene TRBJ2-3, with 7 bases aligning to TRBD2. The V gene end was trimmed by 5 bases and the J gene end by 5 bases; junction bases not matched to a gene: 16. The CDR3 is 17 amino acids. Germline-derived CDR1 and CDR2 are SGHTA and FQGNSA. The CDR3 DNA reads TGTGCCAGCAGCACACGGGACTACCAAACGCCCAAAGATACGCAGTATTTT. It codes for CASSTRDYQTPKDTQYF.

This sequence joins TRBV14 and TRBJ2-1; TRBD1 matches at 8 bases. Germline CDR1 is SGHDN and CDR2 is FVKESK. With V trimmed by 2 bases and J by 14 bases, 11 bases remained unmatched. This CDR3 region has 14 residues. For the CDR3, the DNA is TGTGCCAGCAGCCAATACTTAGGACAGGGAATCGAGTTCTTC. Translating gives CASSQYLGQGIEFF. The variable domain in full, completed from reference TRBV14 and TRBJ2-1, reads EAGVTQFPSHSVIEKGQTVTLRCDPISGHDNLYWYRRVMGKEIKFLLHFVKESKQDESGMPNNRFLAERTGGTYSTLKVQPAELEDSGVYFCASSQYLGQGIEFFGPGTRLTVL.

The chain carries TRBV5-1 and TRBJ1-2, with unresolved D. The CDR3 consists of 15 residues. The ends were cut back, 3 bases at V and 4 bases at J, with 16 bases in the middle. Per germline, CDR1 SGHRS and CDR2 YFSETQ. The chain's CDR3 is CASSSHPTSPYGYTF. CDR3 nucleotides: TGCGCCAGCAGCTCCCACCCCACTTCTCCCTATGGCTACACCTTC.

The chain combines TRBV7-2 with TRBJ2-7; 10 nucleotides line up with TRBD1. V was clipped by 6 bases and J by 7 bases; unmatched bases: 6. The CDR3 contains 13 residues. Looked up from germline, CDR1 is SGHTA and CDR2 is FQGNSA. The CDR3 loop is CASRGDRGQEQYF. As DNA, the CDR3 is TGTGCCAGCAGAGGGGACAGGGGTCAAGAGCAGTACTTC. The full variable domain, its missing parts supplied by reference TRBV7-2 and TRBJ2-7, is GAGVSQSPSNKVTEKGKDVELRCDPISGHTALYWYRQSLGQGLEFLIYFQGNSAPDKSGLPSDRFSAERTGGSVSTLTIQRTQQEDSAVYLCASRGDRGQEQYFGPGTRLTVT.

The J gene is TRBJ2-7, the V gene TRBV7-2; 8 bases agree with TRBD1. The CDR3 extends over 17 amino acids. J lost 4 bases, V lost 4 bases, and 15 bases had no gene match. Germline lookup yields CDR1 SGHTA and CDR2 FQGNSA. The CDR3 coding sequence is TGTGCCAGCAGCTCAGAGGAGGAGGGCAGGGGGCCTTACGAGCAGTACTTC. Translated, it gives CASSSEEEGRGPYEQYF.

This clonotype was counted at least ten times. The chain joins TRBV12-3 or TRBV12-4 to TRBJ2-5; 9 bases are a match to TRBD1. Unmatched junction bases numbered 5, after V lost 5 bases and J lost 4 bases. The CDR3 has 14 residues. CDR3 nucleotides: TGTGCCAGCAGTCAAGACAGGGGGGCAGAGACCCAGTACTTC. This gives the protein CASSQDRGAETQYF.

This clonotype was counted a few times. This CDR3 reads CATSSRTREQHF. CDR3 nucleotide sequence: TGTGCCACCAGCAGCCGCACCCGGGAGCAGCATTTT. The V and J genes are TRBV15 and TRBJ1-5; D call uncertain. With 3 bases removed from V and 13 bases from J, the gap between germline ends came to 13 bases. Germline V lookup: CDR1 LNHNV, CDR2 YYDKDF (reference sequence). This CDR3 comprises 12 residues. The complete variable domain, with remaining parts taken from reference TRBV15 and TRBJ1-5, reads DAMVIQNPRYQVTQFGKPVTLSCSQTLNHNVMYWYQQKSSQAPKLLFHYYDKDFNNEADTPDNFQSRRPNTSFCFLDIRSPGLGDTAMYLCATSSRTREQHFGDGTRLSIL.